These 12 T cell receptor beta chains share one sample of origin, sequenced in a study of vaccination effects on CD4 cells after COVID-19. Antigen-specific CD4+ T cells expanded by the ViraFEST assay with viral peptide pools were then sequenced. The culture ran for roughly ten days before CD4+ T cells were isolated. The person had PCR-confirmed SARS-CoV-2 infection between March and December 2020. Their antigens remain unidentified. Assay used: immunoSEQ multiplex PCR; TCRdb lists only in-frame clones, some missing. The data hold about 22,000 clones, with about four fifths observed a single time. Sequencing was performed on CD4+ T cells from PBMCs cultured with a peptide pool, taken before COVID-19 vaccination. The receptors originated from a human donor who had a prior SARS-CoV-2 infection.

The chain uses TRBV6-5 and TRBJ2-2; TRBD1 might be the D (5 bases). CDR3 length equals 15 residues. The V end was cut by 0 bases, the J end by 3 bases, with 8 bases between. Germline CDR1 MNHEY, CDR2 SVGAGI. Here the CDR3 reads CASSYSRQYTGELFF. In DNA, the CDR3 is TGTGCCAGCAGTTACTCTCGACAGTACACCGGGGAGCTGTTTTTT.

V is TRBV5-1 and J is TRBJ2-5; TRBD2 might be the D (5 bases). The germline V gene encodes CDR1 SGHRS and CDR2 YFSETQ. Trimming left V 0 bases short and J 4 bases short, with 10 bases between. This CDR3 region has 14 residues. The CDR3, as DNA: TGCGCCAGCAGCTTGGGTGCGGGTCGAGAGACCCAGTACTTC. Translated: CASSLGAGRETQYF.

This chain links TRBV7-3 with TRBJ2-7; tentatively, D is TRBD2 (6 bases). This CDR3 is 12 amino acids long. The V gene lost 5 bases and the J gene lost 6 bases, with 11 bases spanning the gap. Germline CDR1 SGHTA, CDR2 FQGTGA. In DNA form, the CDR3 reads TGTGCCAGCAGCATTCCCGGGGGCGAGCAGTACTTC. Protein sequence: CASSIPGGEQYF.

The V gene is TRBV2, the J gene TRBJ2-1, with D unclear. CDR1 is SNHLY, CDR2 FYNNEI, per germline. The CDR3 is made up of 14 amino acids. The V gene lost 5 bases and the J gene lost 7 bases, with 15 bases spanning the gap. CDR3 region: CASSPESGDNEQFF. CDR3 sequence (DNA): TGTGCCAGCAGTCCTGAAAGTGGGGATAATGAGCAGTTCTTC.

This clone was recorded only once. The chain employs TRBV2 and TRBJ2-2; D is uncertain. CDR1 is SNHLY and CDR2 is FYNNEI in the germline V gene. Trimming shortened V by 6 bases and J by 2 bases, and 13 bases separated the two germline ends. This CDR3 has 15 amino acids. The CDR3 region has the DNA TGTGCCAGCAGGTACTTCTCGGGCAACACCGGGGAGCTGTTTTTT. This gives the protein CASRYFSGNTGELFF.

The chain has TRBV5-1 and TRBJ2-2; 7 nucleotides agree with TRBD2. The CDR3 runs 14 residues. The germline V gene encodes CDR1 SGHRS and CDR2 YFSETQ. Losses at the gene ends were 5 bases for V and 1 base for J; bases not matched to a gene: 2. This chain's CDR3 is CASRLAVNTGELFF. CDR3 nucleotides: TGCGCCAGCAGGCTAGCGGTGAACACCGGGGAGCTGTTTTTT. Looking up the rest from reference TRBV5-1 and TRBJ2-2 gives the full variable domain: KAGVTQTPRYLIKTRGQQVTLSCSPISGHRSVSWYQQTPGQGLQFLFEYFSETQRNKGNFPGRFSGRQFSNSRSEMNVSTLELGDSALYLCASRLAVNTGELFFGEGSRLTVL.

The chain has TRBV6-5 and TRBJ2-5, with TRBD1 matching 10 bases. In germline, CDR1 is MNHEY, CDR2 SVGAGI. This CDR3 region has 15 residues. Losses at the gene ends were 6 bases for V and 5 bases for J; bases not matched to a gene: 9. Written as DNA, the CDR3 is TGTGCCAGCAGAGCCGGGACAGGGGTCCTTGAGACCCAGTACTTC. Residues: CASRAGTGVLETQYF.

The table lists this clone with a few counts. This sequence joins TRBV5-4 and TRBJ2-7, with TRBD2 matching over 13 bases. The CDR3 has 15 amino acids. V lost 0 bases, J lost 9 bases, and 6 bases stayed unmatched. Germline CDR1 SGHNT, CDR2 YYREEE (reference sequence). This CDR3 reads CASSLGGLAGDLQYF. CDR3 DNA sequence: TGTGCCAGCAGCTTGGGAGGACTAGCGGGAGACTTGCAGTACTTC. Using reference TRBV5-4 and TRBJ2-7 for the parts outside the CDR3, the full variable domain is ETGVTQSPTHLIKTRGQQVTLRCSSQSGHNTVSWYQQALGQGPQFIFQYYREEENGRGNFPPRFSGLQFPNYSSELNVNALELDDSALYLCASSLGGLAGDLQYFGPGTRLTVT.

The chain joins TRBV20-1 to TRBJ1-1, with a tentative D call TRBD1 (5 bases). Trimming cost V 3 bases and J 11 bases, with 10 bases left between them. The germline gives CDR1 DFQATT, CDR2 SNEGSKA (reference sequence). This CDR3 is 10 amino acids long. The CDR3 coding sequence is TGCAGTGCTAGGACAGCGACGGCTTTCTTT. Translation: CSARTATAFF.

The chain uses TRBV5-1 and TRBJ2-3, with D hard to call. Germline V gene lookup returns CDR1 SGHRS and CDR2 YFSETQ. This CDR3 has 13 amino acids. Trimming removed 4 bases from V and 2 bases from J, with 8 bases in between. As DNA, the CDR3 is TGCGCCAGCAGCCGGAGCTCCACAGATACGCAGTATTTT. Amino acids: CASSRSSTDTQYF.

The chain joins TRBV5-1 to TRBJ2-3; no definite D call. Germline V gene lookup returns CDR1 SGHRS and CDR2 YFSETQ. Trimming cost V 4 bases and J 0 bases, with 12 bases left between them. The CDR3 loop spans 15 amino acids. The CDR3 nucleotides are TGCGCCAGCAGCCCACCGACGGGTAGCACAGATACGCAGTATTTT. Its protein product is CASSPPTGSTDTQYF.

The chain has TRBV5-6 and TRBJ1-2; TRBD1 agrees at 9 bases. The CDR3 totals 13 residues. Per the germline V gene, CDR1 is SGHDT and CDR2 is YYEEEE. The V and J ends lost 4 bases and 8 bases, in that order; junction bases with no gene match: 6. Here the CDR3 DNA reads TGTGCCAGCAGCCTCTGGACAGGGGTGGGCTACACCTTC. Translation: CASSLWTGVGYTF. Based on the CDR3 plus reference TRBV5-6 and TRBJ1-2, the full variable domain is DAGVTQSPTHLIKTRGQQVTLRCSPKSGHDTVSWYQQALGQGPQFIFQYYEEEERQRGNFPDRFSGHQFPNYSSELNVNALLLGDSALYLCASSLWTGVGYTFGSGTRLTVV.